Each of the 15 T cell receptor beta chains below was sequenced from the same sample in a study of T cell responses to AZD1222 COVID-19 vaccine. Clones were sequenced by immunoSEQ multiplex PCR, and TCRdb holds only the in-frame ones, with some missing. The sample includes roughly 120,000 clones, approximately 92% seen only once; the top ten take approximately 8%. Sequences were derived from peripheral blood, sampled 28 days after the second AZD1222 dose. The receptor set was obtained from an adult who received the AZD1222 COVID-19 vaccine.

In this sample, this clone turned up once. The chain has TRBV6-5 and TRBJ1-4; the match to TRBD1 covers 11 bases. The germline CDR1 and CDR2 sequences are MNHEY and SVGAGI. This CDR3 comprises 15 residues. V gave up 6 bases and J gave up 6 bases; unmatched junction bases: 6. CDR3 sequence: CASRKGTGGHEKLFF. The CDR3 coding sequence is TGTGCCAGCAGGAAAGGGACAGGGGGACATGAAAAACTGTTTTTT.

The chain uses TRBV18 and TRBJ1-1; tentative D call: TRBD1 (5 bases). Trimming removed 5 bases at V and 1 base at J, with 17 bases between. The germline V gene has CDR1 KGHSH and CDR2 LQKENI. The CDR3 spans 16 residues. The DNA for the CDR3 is TGTGCCAGCTCAATCCTCTCGACAGCCCAGAACACTGAAGCTTTCTTT. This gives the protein CASSILSTAQNTEAFF.

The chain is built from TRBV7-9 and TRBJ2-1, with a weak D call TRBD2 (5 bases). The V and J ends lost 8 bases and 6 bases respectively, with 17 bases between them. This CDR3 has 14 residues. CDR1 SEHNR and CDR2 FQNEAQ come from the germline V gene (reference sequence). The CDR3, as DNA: TGTGCCAGCGAAACTATGGACTGGACCAATGAGCAGTTCTTC. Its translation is CASETMDWTNEQFF.

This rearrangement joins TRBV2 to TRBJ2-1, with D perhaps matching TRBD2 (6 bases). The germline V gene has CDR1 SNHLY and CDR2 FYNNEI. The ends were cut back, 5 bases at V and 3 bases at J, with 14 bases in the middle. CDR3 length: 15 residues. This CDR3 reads CASSQTDYLYNEQFF. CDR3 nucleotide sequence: TGTGCCAGCAGTCAAACGGACTACCTCTACAATGAGCAGTTCTTC.

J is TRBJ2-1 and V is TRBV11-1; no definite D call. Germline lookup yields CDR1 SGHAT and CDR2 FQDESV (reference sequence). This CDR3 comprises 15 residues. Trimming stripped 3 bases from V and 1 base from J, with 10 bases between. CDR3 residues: CASSFDVLSYNEQFF. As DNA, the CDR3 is TGTGCCAGCAGCTTTGACGTCCTTTCCTACAATGAGCAGTTCTTC.

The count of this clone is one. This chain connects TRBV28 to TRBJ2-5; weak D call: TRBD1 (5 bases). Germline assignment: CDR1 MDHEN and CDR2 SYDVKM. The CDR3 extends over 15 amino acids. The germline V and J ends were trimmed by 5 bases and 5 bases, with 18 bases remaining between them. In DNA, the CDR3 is TGTGCCAGCAGTGGGGCCGCCGGGCTGCGGGAGACCCAGTACTTC. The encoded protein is CASSGAAGLRETQYF.

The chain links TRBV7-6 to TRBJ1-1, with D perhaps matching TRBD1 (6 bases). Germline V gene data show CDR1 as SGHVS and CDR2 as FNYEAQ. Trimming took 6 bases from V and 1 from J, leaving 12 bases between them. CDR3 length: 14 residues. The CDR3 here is CASRAGQENTEAFF. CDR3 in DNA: TGTGCCAGCAGAGCGGGACAAGAGAACACTGAAGCTTTCTTT.

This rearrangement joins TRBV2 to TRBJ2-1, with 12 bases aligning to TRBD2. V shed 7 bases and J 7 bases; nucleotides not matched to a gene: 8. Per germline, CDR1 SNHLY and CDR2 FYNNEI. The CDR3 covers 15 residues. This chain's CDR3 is CASMRLTSGSNEQFF. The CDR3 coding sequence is TGTGCCAGCATGAGGCTGACTAGCGGGAGTAATGAGCAGTTCTTC.

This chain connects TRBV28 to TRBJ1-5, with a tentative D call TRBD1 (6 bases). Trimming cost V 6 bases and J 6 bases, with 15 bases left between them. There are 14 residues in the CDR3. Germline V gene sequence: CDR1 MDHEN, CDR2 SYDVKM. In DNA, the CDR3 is TGTGCCAGCAGCCGTGGGGGGCTTAGTCAGCCCCAGCATTTT. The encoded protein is CASSRGGLSQPQHF. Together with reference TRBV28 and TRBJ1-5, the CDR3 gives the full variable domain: DVKVTQSSRYLVKRTGEKVFLECVQDMDHENMFWYRQDPGLGLRLIYFSYDVKMKEKGDIPEGYSVSREKKERFSLILESASTNQTSMYLCASSRGGLSQPQHFGDGTRLSIL.

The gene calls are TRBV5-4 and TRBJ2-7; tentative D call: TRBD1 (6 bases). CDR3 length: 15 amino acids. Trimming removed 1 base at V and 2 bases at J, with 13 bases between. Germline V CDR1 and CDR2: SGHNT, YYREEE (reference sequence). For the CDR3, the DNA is TGTGCCAGCAGCTTGAGGTCAGGGGACCCCTACGAGCAGTACTTC. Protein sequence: CASSLRSGDPYEQYF.

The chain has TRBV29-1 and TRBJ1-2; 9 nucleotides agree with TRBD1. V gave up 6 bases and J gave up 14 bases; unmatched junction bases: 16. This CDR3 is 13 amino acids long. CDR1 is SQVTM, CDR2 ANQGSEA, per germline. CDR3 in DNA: TGCAGCGTCCACCGCCCTCTACAGGGGGCGAGAACCTTC. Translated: CSVHRPLQGARTF.

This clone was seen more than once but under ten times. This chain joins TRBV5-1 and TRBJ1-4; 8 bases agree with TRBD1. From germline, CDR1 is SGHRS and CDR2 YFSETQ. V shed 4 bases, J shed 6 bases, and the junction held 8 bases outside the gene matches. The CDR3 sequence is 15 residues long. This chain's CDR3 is CASSPGQAGHEKLFF. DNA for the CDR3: TGCGCCAGCAGCCCGGGACAGGCAGGTCATGAAAAACTGTTTTTT.

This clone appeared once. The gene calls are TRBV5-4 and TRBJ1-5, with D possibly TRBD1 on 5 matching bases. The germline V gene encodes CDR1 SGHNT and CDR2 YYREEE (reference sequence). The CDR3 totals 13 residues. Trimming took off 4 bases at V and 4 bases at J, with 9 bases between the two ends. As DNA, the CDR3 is TGTGCCAGCAGCAATGCAGGGAATCAGCCCCAGCATTTT. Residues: CASSNAGNQPQHF.

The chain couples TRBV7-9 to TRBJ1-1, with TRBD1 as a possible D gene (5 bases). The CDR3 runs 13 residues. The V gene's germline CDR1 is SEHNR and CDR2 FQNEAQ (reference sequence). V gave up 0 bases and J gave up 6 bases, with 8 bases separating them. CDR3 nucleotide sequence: TGTGCCAGCAGCTTAGCTGGGGGGTCTGAAGCTTTCTTT. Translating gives CASSLAGGSEAFF.

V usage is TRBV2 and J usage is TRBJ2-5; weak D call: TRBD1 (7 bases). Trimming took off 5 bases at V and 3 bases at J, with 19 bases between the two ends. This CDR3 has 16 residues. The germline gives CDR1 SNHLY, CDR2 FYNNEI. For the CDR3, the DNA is TGTGCCAGCAGTTTTTTGGAGGGACAGACCAAAGAGACCCAGTACTTC. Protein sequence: CASSFLEGQTKETQYF.